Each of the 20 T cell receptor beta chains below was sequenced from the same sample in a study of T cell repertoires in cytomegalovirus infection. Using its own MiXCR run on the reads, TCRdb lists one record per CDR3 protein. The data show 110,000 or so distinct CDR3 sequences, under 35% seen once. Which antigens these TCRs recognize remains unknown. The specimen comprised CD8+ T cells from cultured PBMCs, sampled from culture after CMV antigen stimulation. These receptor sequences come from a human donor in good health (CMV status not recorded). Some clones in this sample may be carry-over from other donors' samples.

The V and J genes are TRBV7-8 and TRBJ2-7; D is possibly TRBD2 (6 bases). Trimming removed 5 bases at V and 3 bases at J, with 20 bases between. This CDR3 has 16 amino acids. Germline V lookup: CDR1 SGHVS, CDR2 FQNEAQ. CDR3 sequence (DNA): TGTGCCAGCAGCACCCGAGGAGGGTATGACCTCTACGAGCAGTACTTC. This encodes CASSTRGGYDLYEQYF.

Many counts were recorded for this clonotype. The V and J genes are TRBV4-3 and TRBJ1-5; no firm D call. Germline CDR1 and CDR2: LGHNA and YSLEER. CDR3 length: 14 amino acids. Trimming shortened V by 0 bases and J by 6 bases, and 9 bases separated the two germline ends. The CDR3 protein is CASSQDFEGQPQHF. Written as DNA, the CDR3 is TGCGCCAGCAGCCAAGATTTTGAGGGTCAGCCCCAGCATTTT.

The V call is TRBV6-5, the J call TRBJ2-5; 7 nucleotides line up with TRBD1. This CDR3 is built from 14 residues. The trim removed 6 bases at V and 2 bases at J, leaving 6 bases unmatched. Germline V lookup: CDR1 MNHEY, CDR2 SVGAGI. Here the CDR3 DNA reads TGTGCCAGCAGCACAGGGACAGCTCAAGAGACCCAGTACTTC. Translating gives CASSTGTAQETQYF.

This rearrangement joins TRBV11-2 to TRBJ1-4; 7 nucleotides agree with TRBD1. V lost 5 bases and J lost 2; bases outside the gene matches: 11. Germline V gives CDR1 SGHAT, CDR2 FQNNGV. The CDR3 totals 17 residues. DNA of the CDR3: TGTGCCAGCAGCCACGAGCGGACAGGTCCTACTAATGAAAAACTGTTTTTT. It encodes CASSHERTGPTNEKLFF.

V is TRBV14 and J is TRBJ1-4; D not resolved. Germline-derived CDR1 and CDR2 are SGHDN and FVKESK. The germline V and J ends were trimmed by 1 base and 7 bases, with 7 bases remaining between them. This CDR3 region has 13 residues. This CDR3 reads CASSQVPAEKLFF. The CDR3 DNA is TGTGCCAGCAGCCAAGTTCCGGCTGAAAAACTGTTTTTT.

CDR3 coding DNA: TGTGCCAGCAGTCCTGGACAGGGCCCAAATCAGCCCCAGCATTTT. Protein: CASSPGQGPNQPQHF. The chain has TRBV6-2 or TRBV6-3 and TRBJ1-5; 8 nucleotides agree with TRBD1. The CDR3 runs 15 residues. Germline CDR1 MNHEY, CDR2 SVGEGT. Unmatched junction bases numbered 7, after V lost 5 bases and J lost 4 bases.

The CDR3 protein is CASGVGTVSNQPQHF. The CDR3 DNA reads TGTGCTAGTGGTGTGGGGACGGTCAGCAATCAGCCCCAGCATTTT. The chain carries TRBV12-5 and TRBJ1-5, with D possibly TRBD1 on 5 matching bases. V dropped 5 bases and J dropped 1 base, with 12 bases sitting between them. There are 15 residues in the CDR3. Germline loops: CDR1 LGHNT, CDR2 FRNRAP.

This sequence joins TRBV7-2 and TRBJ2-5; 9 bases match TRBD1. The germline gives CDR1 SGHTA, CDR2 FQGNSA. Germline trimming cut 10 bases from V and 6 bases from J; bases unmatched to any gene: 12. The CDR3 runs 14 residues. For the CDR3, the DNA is TGTGCCATCAAAACAGGGGGCGCCCTCCAGACCCAGTACTTC. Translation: CAIKTGGALQTQYF.

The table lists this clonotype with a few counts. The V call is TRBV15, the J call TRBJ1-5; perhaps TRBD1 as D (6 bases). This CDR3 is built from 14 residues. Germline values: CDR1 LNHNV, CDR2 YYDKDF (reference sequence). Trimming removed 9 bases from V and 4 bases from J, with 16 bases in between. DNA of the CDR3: TGTGCCACGAACCGCAGGGGACGTAATCAGCCCCAGCATTTT. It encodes CATNRRGRNQPQHF.

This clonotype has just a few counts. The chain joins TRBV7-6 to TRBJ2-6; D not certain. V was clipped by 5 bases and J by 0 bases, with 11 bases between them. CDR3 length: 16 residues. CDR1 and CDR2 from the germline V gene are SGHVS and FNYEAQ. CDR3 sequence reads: CASSPTADSGANVLTF. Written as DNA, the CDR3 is TGTGCCAGCAGCCCTACAGCAGACTCTGGGGCCAACGTCCTGACTTTC.

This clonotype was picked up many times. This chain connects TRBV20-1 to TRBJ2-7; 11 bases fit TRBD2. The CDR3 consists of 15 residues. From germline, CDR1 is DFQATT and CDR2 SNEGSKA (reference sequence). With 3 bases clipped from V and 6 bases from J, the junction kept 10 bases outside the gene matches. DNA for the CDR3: TGCAGTGCTAGCTCACCCTTCGGACTAGCGGGCGAGCAGTACTTC. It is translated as CSASSPFGLAGEQYF.

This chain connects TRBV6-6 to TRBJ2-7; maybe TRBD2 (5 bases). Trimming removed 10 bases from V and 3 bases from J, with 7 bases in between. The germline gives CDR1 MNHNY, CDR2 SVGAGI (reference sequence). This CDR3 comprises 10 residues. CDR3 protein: CATGNYEQYF. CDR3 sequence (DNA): TGTGCCACCGGGAACTACGAGCAGTACTTC.

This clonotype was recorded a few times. The CDR3 loop reads CASSYSGPGVHEQYF. The CDR3 DNA reads as TGTGCCAGCAGTTACTCCGGCCCAGGGGTGCACGAGCAGTACTTC. J is TRBJ2-7 and V is TRBV6-5; TRBD1 might be the D (6 bases). Germline assignment: CDR1 MNHEY and CDR2 SVGAGI. The CDR3 length is 15 residues. Trimming removed 0 bases from V and 5 bases from J, with 14 bases in between.

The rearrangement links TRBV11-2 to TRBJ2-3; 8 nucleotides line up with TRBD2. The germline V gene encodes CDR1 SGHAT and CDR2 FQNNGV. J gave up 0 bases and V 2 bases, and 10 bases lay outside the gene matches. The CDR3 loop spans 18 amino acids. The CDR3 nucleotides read TGTGCCAGCAGCTTATATAGCGGCGGGGGGCTAAGCACAGATACGCAGTATTTT. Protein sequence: CASSLYSGGGLSTDTQYF.

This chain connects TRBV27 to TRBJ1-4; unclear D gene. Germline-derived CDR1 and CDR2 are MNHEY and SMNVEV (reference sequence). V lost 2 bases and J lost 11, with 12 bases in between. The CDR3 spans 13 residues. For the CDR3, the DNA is TGTGCCAGCAGTTTAGCCGAGAATGGGAAACTGTTTTTT. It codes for CASSLAENGKLFF.

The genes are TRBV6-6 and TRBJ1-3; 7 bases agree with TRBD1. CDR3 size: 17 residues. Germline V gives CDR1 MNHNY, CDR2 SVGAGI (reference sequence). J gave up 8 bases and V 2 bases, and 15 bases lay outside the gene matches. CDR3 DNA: TGTGCCAGCAGTTACGGACTGGGACAGACAGAATGGCACACCATATATTTT. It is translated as CASSYGLGQTEWHTIYF.

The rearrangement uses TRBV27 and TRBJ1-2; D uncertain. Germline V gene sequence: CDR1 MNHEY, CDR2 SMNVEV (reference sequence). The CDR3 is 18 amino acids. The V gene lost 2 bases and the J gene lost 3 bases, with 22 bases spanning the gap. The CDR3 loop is CASSLRGRAQHLYYGYTF. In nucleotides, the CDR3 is TGTGCCAGCAGTTTACGAGGCAGAGCACAGCATCTATACTATGGCTACACCTTC.

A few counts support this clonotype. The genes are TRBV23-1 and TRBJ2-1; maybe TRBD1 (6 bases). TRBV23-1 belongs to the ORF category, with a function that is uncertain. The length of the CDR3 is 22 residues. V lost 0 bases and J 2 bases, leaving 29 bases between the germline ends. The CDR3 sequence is CASSQSPRVGQGPESAYNEQFF. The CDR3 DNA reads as TGCGCCAGCAGTCAATCCCCCCGGGTAGGGCAGGGGCCGGAGTCTGCCTACAATGAGCAGTTCTTC.

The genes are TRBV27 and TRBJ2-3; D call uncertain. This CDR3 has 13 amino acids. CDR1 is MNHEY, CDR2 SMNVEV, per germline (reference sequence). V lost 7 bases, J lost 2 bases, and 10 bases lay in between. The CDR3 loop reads CASTSVPTDTQYF. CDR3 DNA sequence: TGTGCCAGCACCAGTGTCCCCACAGATACGCAGTATTTT.

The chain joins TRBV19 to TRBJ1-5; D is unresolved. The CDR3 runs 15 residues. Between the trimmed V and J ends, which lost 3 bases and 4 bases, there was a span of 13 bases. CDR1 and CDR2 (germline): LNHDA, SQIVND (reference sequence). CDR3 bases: TGTGCCAGTAGTATCTTCGAAGGACTTAATCAGCCCCAGCATTTT. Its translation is CASSIFEGLNQPQHF.